The sequence of this T cell receptor beta chain was determined in a study of vaccination and CD4 T cells after COVID-19. Study details: Convalescent patients were SARS-CoV-2 positive by nasal swab PCR; nine mild, one severe.

The CDR3 runs to 13 residues. CDR1 is MNHEY and CDR2 is SVGAGI in the germline V gene. V lost 4 bases and J 9 bases, leaving 13 bases between the germline ends. Sequencing of DNA taken from cultured CD4+ T cells relied on the Oncomine TCR Beta short-read assay. MiXCR, run by TCRdb on the PCR reads, gives a single entry per CDR3 protein. The sample shows some 22,000 distinct CDR3 sequences, 35% of them seen only once. In the case of this clonotype: As yet, its antigen is unknown.

Time point in this sample: late sampling 161 to 241 days after vaccination in a few convalescent patients. Indicated treatment: approximately 9-day PBMC culture with coronavirus spike peptide pools or control peptides (ViraFEST assay). This receptor was taken from a human donor who had recovered from COVID-19. The sequencing used CD4+ T cells from blood, cultured in vitro, collected about 7 months after SARS-CoV-2 vaccination. The rearrangement links TRBV6-5 to TRBJ1-5; D remains unclear. The CDR3 protein is CASSSLPFRPQHF. The CDR3 coding sequence is TGTGCCAGCAGTTCCCTTCCCTTTAGGCCCCAGCATTTT.